These 10 T cell receptor beta chains were all obtained from the same sample, sequenced in a study of patients and donors after allogeneic stem cell transplantation. TCRdb fed the RT-PCR reads into MiXCR, producing one record per CDR3 protein. The sample records 70,000 or so distinct CDR3 sequences, more than 20% being singletons. The sequencing sample was made of blood, either unsorted or a sorted T cell fraction (not recorded which). The origin of the receptors is a human donor who was either an allogeneic HSCT recipient or a stem cell or donor lymphocyte infusion donor (not recorded which). It is not recorded whose cells these are; they may come from a transplant donor.

V and J are TRBV12-3 or TRBV12-4 and TRBJ1-4, with 8 bases matching TRBD1. The CDR3 sequence is 15 residues long. Trimming at V came to 1 base and at J to 5 bases, leaving 3 bases not matched to a gene. The CDR3 DNA sequence: TGTGCCAGCAGTTTAGGCGGACAGGGAAATGAAAAACTGTTTTTT. Its protein product is CASSLGGQGNEKLFF.

This clonotype appeared a single time. CDR3 nucleotides: TGCGCCACCGCTGTGGGGGACAGGGTGACAGATACGCAGTATTTT. Amino acid sequence: CATAVGDRVTDTQYF. This chain uses TRBV4-1 with TRBJ2-3; 9 bases agree with TRBD1. V shed 10 bases, J shed 3 bases, and the junction held 11 bases outside the gene matches. The CDR3 sequence is 15 residues long. Germline V gene data show CDR1 as MGHRA and CDR2 as YSYEKL.

DNA of the CDR3: TGTGCCAGCAGCACCACAGGGTACGGGGAGCTGTTTTTT. Protein: CASSTTGYGELFF. The chain joins TRBV7-3 to TRBJ2-2, with D tentatively TRBD1 (6 bases). V lost 5 bases to trimming and J lost 7 bases, with 11 bases between them. CDR1 is SGHTA and CDR2 is FQGTGA in the germline V gene. This CDR3 is 13 amino acids long.

V and J are TRBV7-6 and TRBJ2-1; 8 bases line up with TRBD1. The CDR3 spans 15 residues. V dropped 5 bases and J dropped 4; count of bases not matched to a gene: 7. Germline V CDR1 and CDR2: SGHVS, FNYEAQ. The CDR3 reads CASSPGTGPYNEQFF. CDR3 nucleotides: TGTGCCAGCAGCCCCGGGACAGGACCGTACAATGAGCAGTTCTTC.

In its sample, this clonotype was seen many times. The rearrangement links TRBV27 to TRBJ1-1; D is ambiguous. The germline CDR1 and CDR2 sequences are MNHEY and SMNVEV (reference sequence). Trimming removed 5 bases from V and 4 bases from J, with 14 bases in between. This CDR3 has 14 amino acids. The CDR3 here is CASSHQAAATEAFF. In nucleotides, the CDR3 is TGTGCCAGCAGTCATCAGGCCGCGGCCACTGAAGCTTTCTTT.

This clonotype has just a few counts. The chain joins TRBV5-1 to TRBJ1-1, with D hard to call. CDR1 SGHRS and CDR2 YFSETQ come from the germline V gene. The CDR3 has 13 residues. V lost 1 base and J 0 bases, leaving 4 bases between the germline ends. DNA of the CDR3: TGCGCCAGCAGCTTGCGACTGAACACTGAAGCTTTCTTT. Translation: CASSLRLNTEAFF.

This clonotype was counted a few times. V usage is TRBV27 and J usage is TRBJ1-5; a possible D gene is TRBD1 (6 bases). V was shortened by 5 bases and J by 4 bases, with 15 bases between the two germline ends. This CDR3 region has 15 residues. CDR1 is MNHEY, CDR2 SMNVEV, per germline (reference sequence). CDR3 sequence: CASSPQGPLNQPQHF. DNA for the CDR3: TGTGCCAGCAGTCCGCAGGGGCCGCTTAATCAGCCCCAGCATTTT.

This clonotype appeared a few times. The gene calls are TRBV5-1 and TRBJ1-1; D remains ambiguous. Looked up from germline, CDR1 is SGHRS and CDR2 is YFSETQ. The CDR3 length is 17 residues. V shed 0 bases and J shed 0 bases, with 15 bases lying between them. In DNA, the CDR3 is TGCGCCAGCAGCTTGGCCTCGGGAAGGTTCTTGAACACTGAAGCTTTCTTT. Translating it yields CASSLASGRFLNTEAFF.

The CDR3 region has the DNA TGTGCCATCAGTGAATCCCCGACAGGGACAAACACCATATATTTT. It encodes CAISESPTGTNTIYF. The V and J genes are TRBV10-3 and TRBJ1-3; 7 nucleotides agree with TRBD1. The length of the CDR3 is 15 residues. Germline trimming cut 3 bases from V and 6 bases from J; bases unmatched to any gene: 8. Germline assignment: CDR1 ENHRY and CDR2 SYGVKD.

CDR3 coding DNA: TGTGCCAGCAGTTCGACCGGGACAGTCCCAATCGAGCAGTACTTC. It specifies CASSSTGTVPIEQYF. J is TRBJ2-7 and V is TRBV6-2 or TRBV6-3, with TRBD1 identical over 7 bases. The CDR3 is 15 residues long. Germline CDR1 reads MNHEY; CDR2 reads SVGEGT. V shed 4 bases, J shed 6 bases, and the junction held 12 bases outside the gene matches.